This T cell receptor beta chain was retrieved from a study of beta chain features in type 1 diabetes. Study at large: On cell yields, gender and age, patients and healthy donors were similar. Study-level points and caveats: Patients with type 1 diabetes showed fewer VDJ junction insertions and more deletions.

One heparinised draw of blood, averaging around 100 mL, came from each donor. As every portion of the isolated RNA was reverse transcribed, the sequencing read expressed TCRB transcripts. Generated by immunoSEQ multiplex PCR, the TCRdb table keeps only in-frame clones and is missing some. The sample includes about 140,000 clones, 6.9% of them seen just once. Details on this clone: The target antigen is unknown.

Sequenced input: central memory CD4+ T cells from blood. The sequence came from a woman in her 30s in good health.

DNA for the CDR3: TGTGCCAGCAGCCCAGGGTGGGATGGCTACACCTTC. This translates into CASSPGWDGYTF. J is TRBJ1-2 and V is TRBV7-8; maybe TRBD1 (5 bases). CDR3 length: 12 amino acids. Germline lookup yields CDR1 SGHVS and CDR2 FQNEAQ. V dropped 5 bases and J dropped 6 bases, with 10 bases sitting between them.